The clone carrying this TCR beta chain was counted a single time. The antigen remains unidentified. The record originates from a study of T cell responses to AZD1222 COVID-19 vaccine. Study background: Pooling of second doses given at about 4 or about 12 weeks was done. Whole-study findings and limits: The donor cohort was predominantly white British with a female majority, and clonal diversity may have been underestimated. Regions 160-218 and 743-854 dominated among vaccine-associated CD4 TCRs spanning spike. Per reports, nearly half of all spike-specific TCRs target regions that are unmutated in variants.

Some clones are missing from TCRdb's copy, which holds only in-frame ones; the method was immunoSEQ multiplex PCR. In the table there are about 130,000 clones, around 90% of which are singletons. Germline CDR1 reads KGHSH; CDR2 reads LQKENI. Trimming took 6 bases from V and 5 from J; bases not matched to a gene: 7. The CDR3 sequence is 14 residues long. V usage is TRBV18 and J usage is TRBJ2-1, with TRBD1 matching over 7 bases. The sequence came from an adult in good health. Sequenced here: peripheral blood, sampled on day 0 of AZD1222 vaccination. In nucleotides, the CDR3 is TGTGCCAGCTCGTCCTTCCAGGGGGACAATGAGCAGTTCTTC. Translated, it gives CASSSFQGDNEQFF.